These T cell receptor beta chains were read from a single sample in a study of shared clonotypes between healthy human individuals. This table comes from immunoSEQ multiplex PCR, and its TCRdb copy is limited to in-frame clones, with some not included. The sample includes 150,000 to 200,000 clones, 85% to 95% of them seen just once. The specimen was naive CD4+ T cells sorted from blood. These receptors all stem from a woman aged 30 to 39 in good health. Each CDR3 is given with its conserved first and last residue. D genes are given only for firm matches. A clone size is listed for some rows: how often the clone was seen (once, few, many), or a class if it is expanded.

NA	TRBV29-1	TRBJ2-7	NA	TGCAGCGTTGAACTGGCAGGGGCGGCCGAGCAGTACTTC	CSVELAGAAEQYF
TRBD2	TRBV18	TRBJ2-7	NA	TGTGCCAGCTCACCAAGGACTAGCGGGAGTTTGTACGAGCAGTACTTC	CASSPRTSGSLYEQYF
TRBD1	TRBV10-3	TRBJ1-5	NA	TGTGCCATCAGTAAAGACAGGGTCGGTTCAGGGTATAGCAATCAGCCCCAGCATTTT	CAISKDRVGSGYSNQPQHF
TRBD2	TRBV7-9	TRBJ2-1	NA	TGTGCCAGCAGCTTAACTAGCGGATACAATGAGCAGTTCTTC	CASSLTSGYNEQFF
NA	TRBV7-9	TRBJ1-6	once	TGTGCCAGCAGCTTATGGCTCGATTCACCCCTCCACTTT	CASSLWLDSPLHF
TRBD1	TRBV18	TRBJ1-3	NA	TGTGCCAGCTCGTCCGGGACAGTAATCTCTGGAAACACCATATATTTT	CASSSGTVISGNTIYF
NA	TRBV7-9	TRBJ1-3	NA	TGTGCCAGCAGCTTAGACCGCTCTGGAAACACCATATATTTT	CASSLDRSGNTIYF
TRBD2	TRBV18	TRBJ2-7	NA	TGTGCCAGCTCACCACCGGGGCTAGCGGGAGTAGGGGAGCAGTACTTC	CASSPPGLAGVGEQYF
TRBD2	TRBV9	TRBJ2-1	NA	TGTGCCAGCAGCGAGACCGCTAGCGGGAGGGCGTCCTACAATGAGCAGTTCTTC	CASSETASGRASYNEQFF
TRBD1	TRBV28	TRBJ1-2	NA	TGTGCCAGCAGTTTAGGGACAGGGGGTTATGGCTACACCTTC	CASSLGTGGYGYTF
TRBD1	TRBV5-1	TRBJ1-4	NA	TGCGCCAGCAGCTTGGCTTTTGGGACAGGAGAAAAACTGTTTTTT	CASSLAFGTGEKLFF
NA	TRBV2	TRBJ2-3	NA	TGTGCCAGTCGCCGCGGGGAAACAGATACGCAGTATTTT	CASRRGETDTQYF
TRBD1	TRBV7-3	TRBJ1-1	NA	TGTGCCAGCAGCGCCCCAGGACAGGGAGGCACTGAAGCTTTCTTT	CASSAPGQGGTEAFF
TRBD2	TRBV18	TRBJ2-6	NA	TGTGCCAGCTCACCCGGGACTAGCGGCAGGTCTAGTTCTGGGGCCAACGTCCTGACTTTC	CASSPGTSGRSSSGANVLTF
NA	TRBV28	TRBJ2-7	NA	TGTGCCAGCAACGGAGGGGGCTTAATTTACGAGCAGTACTTC	CASNGGGLIYEQYF
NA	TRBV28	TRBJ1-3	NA	TGTGCCAGCAGTTTCATCAGCTCTGGAAACACCATATATTTT	CASSFISSGNTIYF
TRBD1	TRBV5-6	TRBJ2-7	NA	TGTGCCAGCAGTCGAATGACAGGGCGTTCGGGTGAGCAGTACTTC	CASSRMTGRSGEQYF
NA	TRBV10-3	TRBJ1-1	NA	TGTGCCATCACCTCTCCGGACAGTATGAACACTGAAGCTTTCTTT	CAITSPDSMNTEAFF
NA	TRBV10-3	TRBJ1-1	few	TGTGCCATCAGTGAGTCCCAGGGGATGAACACTGAAGCTTTCTTT	CAISESQGMNTEAFF
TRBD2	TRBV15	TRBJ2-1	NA	TGTGCCACCAGCAGGGATCACCCTGGGGGGGGCTACAATGAGCAGTTCTTC	CATSRDHPGGGYNEQFF
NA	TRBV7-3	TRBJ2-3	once	TGTGCCAGCAGCCGGGAAAGCGCAGATACGCAGTATTTT	CASSRESADTQYF
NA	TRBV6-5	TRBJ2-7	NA	TGTGCCAGCAGTTACTATGGGACTTCCCGCGGCGAGCAGTACTTC	CASSYYGTSRGEQYF
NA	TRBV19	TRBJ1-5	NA	TGTGCCAGTAGTATGGTGCAGGGTAGGAGCTTAAATCAGCCCCAGCATTTT	CASSMVQGRSLNQPQHF
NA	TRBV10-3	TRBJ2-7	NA	TGTGCCATCAGTGAGTCCTCAGGAGCCTACGAGCAGTACTTC	CAISESSGAYEQYF
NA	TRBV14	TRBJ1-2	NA	TGTGCCAGCAGCCAAGATAACGCCCGGTCCCGGGGCTACACCTTC	CASSQDNARSRGYTF